Included here is one TCR beta chain sequence, with context. The record originates from a study of blood T cell repertoires in COVID-19. Germline CDR1 reads SGHRS; CDR2 reads YFSETQ. The CDR3 is 16 amino acids. The V and J ends lost 0 bases and 6 bases, in that order; junction bases with no gene match: 6. Here immunoSEQ multiplex PCR was the method, and the copy in TCRdb shows in-frame clones only, minus some. The sample records some 260,000 clones, around 88% being singletons. The rearrangement uses TRBV5-1 and TRBJ1-6, with 7 positions matching TRBD1. This TCR was sampled from a man in his forties who had recovered from COVID-19. The material sequenced was PBMCs or T cells enriched from blood (not recorded which). The CDR3 DNA reads TGCGCCAGCAGCTTGGGAGCAGGGGGATTTAATTCACCCCTCCACTTT. It codes for CASSLGAGGFNSPLHF.